These 7 T cell receptor beta chains were all obtained from the same sample, sequenced in a study of identifying expanded T cells in peripheral blood. Only in-frame clones appear in the TCRdb table, and some are missing; sequencing was by immunoSEQ multiplex PCR. The data show approximately 120,000 clones, over 65% seen once. Source material: blood. Receptors were obtained from a person aged 18-70 years in good health.

Worth noting for this clone: The identical CDR3 is also encoded by other nucleotide sequences in the sample. This CDR3 reads CSYDYTDTQYF. In DNA, the CDR3 is TGCAGCTACGATTACACAGATACGCAGTATTTT. The J gene is TRBJ2-3, the V gene TRBV29-1; D gene unclear. V lost 8 bases and J 2 bases, leaving 8 bases between the germline ends. The germline V gene encodes CDR1 SQVTM and CDR2 ANQGSEA. CDR3 size: 11 residues.

V usage is TRBV4-3 and J usage is TRBJ1-5; D perhaps matches TRBD1 (6 bases). CDR3 length: 16 residues. Trimming removed 3 bases from V and 2 bases from J, with 14 bases in between. CDR1 is LGHNA, CDR2 YSLEER, per germline. The CDR3 bases are TGCGCCAGCAGCCACCGTATAGGGGGAGGCAATCAGCCCCAGCATTTT. Its protein product is CASSHRIGGGNQPQHF.

The rearrangement links TRBV15 to TRBJ1-2; TRBD1 matches at 10 bases. The CDR3 extends over 16 amino acids. The germline V gene encodes CDR1 LNHNV and CDR2 YYDKDF (reference sequence). The junction had 11 bases not matched to a gene; V was cut back by 2 bases and J by 8 bases. The CDR3 here is CATSRPGTGERLGYTF. The CDR3 coding sequence is TGTGCCACCAGCAGACCCGGGACAGGGGAACGTTTGGGCTACACCTTC.

The chain has TRBV7-2 and TRBJ1-4; D perhaps matches TRBD1 (5 bases). The CDR3 is 11 amino acids. In germline, CDR1 is SGHTA, CDR2 FQGNSA. Between the trimmed V and J ends, which lost 5 bases and 13 bases, there was a span of 11 bases. CDR3 in DNA: TGTGCCAGCAGCCCGAGCAGGGCACTGTTTTTT. This gives the protein CASSPSRALFF.

The count of this clone is one. The rearrangement joins TRBV19 to TRBJ1-1; no reliable D call. This CDR3 is built from 12 residues. The germline V gene encodes CDR1 LNHDA and CDR2 SQIVND (reference sequence). V was cut by 6 bases and J by 1 base, with 6 bases left in between. CDR3 in amino acids: CASRRENTEAFF. DNA for the CDR3: TGTGCCAGTAGGAGGGAGAACACTGAAGCTTTCTTT.

The J gene is TRBJ2-3, the V gene TRBV11-2; no definite D call. Germline V CDR1 and CDR2: SGHAT, FQNNGV. V lost 7 bases, J lost 4 bases, and 18 bases lay in between. The CDR3 loop spans 15 amino acids. The CDR3 coding sequence is TGTGCCAGCACCCTAAGATACTGGGCCGCAGATACGCAGTATTTT. Translated: CASTLRYWAADTQYF.

The V and J genes are TRBV11-2 and TRBJ1-3, with 8 bases fitting TRBD1. This CDR3 has 14 residues. Germline V gene data show CDR1 as SGHAT and CDR2 as FQNNGV. With 6 bases clipped from V and 7 bases from J, the junction kept 8 bases outside the gene matches. CDR3 sequence (DNA): TGTGCCAGCAGAAGAAGACAGGGGATCAACACCATATATTTT. Its translation: CASRRRQGINTIYF.